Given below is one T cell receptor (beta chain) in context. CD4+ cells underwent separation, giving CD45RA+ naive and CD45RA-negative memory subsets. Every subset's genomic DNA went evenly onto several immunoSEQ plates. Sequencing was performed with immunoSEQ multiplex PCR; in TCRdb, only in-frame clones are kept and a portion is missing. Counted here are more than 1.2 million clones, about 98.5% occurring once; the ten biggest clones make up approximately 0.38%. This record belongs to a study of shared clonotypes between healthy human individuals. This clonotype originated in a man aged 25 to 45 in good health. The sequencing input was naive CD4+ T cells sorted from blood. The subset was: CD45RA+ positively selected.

The CDR3 DNA reads TGCGCCAGCAGCCAAACAGGGAGGCCCCAGCATTTT. As protein: CASSQTGRPQHF. V gene TRBV4-1 combines with J gene TRBJ1-5; D is perhaps TRBD1 (6 bases). Looked up from germline, CDR1 is MGHRA and CDR2 is YSYEKL. Deletions cut 2 bases from V and 9 bases from J, with 8 bases between. There are 12 residues in the CDR3.